A selection of T cell receptor beta chains follows, all from one sample in a study of response to subunit inactivated influenza vaccine. TCRdb independently ran MiXCR on the RT-PCR reads; one entry per CDR3 protein. The sample holds 700,000 to 800,000 distinct CDR3 sequences, less than 20% seen once. Specimen: PBMCs from blood, collected 4 to 6 days after vaccination. These receptors were collected from a man between 50 and 59 years old who received an inactivated influenza vaccine. Both conserved end residues are part of each CDR3. D genes are given only for firm matches. The listing skips clone size in some rows; elsewhere it reads once, few, many or a size class.

abundance,v_gene,d_gene,j_gene,CDR3aa,CDR3nt
-,TRBV4-1,TRBD2,TRBJ2-7,CASSQGVAGGISEQYF,TGCGCCAGCAGCCAAGGGGTAGCGGGGGGAATAAGTGAGCAGTACTTC
many,TRBV7-8,-,TRBJ1-1,CASSSDGYTEAFF,TGTGCCAGCAGCTCCGATGGGTACACTGAAGCTTTCTTT
few,TRBV12-3/TRBV12-4,-,TRBJ1-5,CASSLIDQPQHF,TGTGCCAGCAGCCTCATCGATCAGCCCCAGCATTTT
few,TRBV10-3,-,TRBJ2-4,CAIRDPGDKNIQYF,TGTGCCATCAGGGATCCTGGGGACAAAAACATTCAGTACTTC
few,TRBV10-3,-,TRBJ2-5,CAIRVTGGPETQYF,TGTGCCATCAGGGTTACAGGTGGACCGGAGACCCAGTACTTC
few,TRBV7-9,-,TRBJ1-1,CASIVFQQNTEAFF,TGTGCCAGCATAGTTTTCCAGCAGAACACTGAAGCTTTCTTT
many,TRBV7-2,TRBD1,TRBJ1-4,CASSPGDRGEKLFF,TGTGCCAGCAGCCCCGGGGACAGAGGTGAAAAACTGTTTTTT
few,TRBV5-1,-,TRBJ2-7,CASSQPALNTYEQYF,TGCGCCAGCAGTCAGCCAGCCCTGAACACCTACGAGCAGTACTTC
-,TRBV28,-,TRBJ2-2,CASSQSDVTGELFF,TGTGCCAGCAGTCAATCGGACGTTACCGGGGAGCTGTTTTTT
-,TRBV7-9,TRBD1,TRBJ2-7,CASSLGGTALSYEQYF,TGTGCCAGCAGCTTAGGAGGGACAGCTTTATCCTACGAGCAGTACTTC
few,TRBV7-2,-,TRBJ2-6,CASSLGTVPANVLTF,TGTGCCAGCAGCTTGGGGACGGTCCCGGCCAACGTCCTGACTTTC
few,TRBV14,TRBD1,TRBJ1-4,CASSQDGRQGAFLNEKLFF,TGTGCCAGCAGCCAAGACGGACGGCAGGGGGCATTCTTGAATGAAAAACTGTTTTTT